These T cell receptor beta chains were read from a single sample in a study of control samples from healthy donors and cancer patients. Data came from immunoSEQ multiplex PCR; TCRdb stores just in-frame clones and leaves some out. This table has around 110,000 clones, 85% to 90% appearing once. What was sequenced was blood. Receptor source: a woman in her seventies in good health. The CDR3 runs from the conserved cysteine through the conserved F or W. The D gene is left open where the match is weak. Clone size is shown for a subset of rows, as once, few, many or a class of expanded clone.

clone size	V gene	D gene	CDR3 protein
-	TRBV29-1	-	CSAGGGPSSYNEQFF
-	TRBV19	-	CASRYSDGRGNYGYTF
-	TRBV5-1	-	CASSPYMSPYEQYF
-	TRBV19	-	CASREARSPLHF
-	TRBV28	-	CASSLRGATEAFF
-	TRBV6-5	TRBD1	CASSWGDRLNTEAFF
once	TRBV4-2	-	CASSRDWGSYEQYF
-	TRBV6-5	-	CASTGQRYGYTF
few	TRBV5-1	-	CASSPGGGLIRSYEQYF
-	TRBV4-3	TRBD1	CASSQDRAGNIQYF
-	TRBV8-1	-	CGSGKADSHKVGHVLTF
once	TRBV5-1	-	CASSFGRAITDTQYF
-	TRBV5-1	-	CASRTQGTTGELFF
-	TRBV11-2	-	CASTPRGRYEQYF
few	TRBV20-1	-	CSARNGEKLFF
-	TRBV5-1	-	CASSLMISIPGVNEQFF
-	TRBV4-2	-	CASSQDMGTNQPQHF
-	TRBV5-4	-	CASSFNTDTQYF
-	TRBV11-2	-	CASSIRGPRETQYF
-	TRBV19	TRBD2	CASSIKTSGGHEQFF
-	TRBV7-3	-	CASSLGGPGNTIYF
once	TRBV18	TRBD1	CASSPGATGFLSPLHF
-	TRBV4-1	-	CASSQPSLSRDTSNYGYTF
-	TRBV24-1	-	CATSPGATGDYGYTF
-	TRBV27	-	CASSSPRFTGELFF
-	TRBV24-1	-	CATSQDSYGYTF
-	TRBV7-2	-	CALQGGNYGYTF
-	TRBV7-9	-	CASSPRGGNSGNTIYF